This TCR beta chain appears in the sequencing data of a study of blood T cell repertoires in COVID-19 (dated by TCRdb to 2018 to 2020). Looking at the study overall: Samples covering the acute and convalescent phases of COVID-19 were provided by collaborators in the United States, Italy and Spain. The prospective study material was composed of cDNA or gDNA derived from T cells, B-cell-depleted T cells, or PBMCs. Deeply sampled blood TCRbeta repertoires from subjects exposed to, actively infected with, or recovered from COVID-19 were included in the dataset. A freely available public database, intended as a resource for researchers studying the immune response to SARS-CoV-2, is where the repertoires were released. Samples came from the ongoing ImmuneRACE study (first 160 participants) plus 1,254 subjects from 6 global collaborators. Nearly every sample came with metadata listing a de-identified subject ID, COVID-19 status, age in years and sex. Where available, HLA class I and class II types were obtained from metadata supplied by the sample provider rather than from assay-based typing. The study at large found these results: How much clinical and demographic metadata was included differed by source and by participant, and the metadata was provided uncurated.

TCRbeta CDR3 regions were amplified from genomic DNA using the immunoSEQ Assay, a bias-controlled multiplex PCR. The authors processed their data as follows. Nucleated cell counts per sample were estimated from amplification of reference gene primers within the assay. To quantify the absolute abundance of each unique TCRbeta CDR3 rearrangement, sequence reads were collapsed and filtered. For each sample, productive Simpson clonality was calculated by taking the square root of Simpson's diversity index across productive rearrangements. TCRdb re-hosts the immuneACCESS table, in-frame sequences only. Its copies lack some clones; in the studies checked, an unresolved V gene accounts for under half of them, and the cause for the rest is not known. Clone size and the V and J calls come from that table; the DNA yielded D and trimming. The sample contains 120,000 or so clones, approximately 85% of them found a single time. About 12% of the sample comes from the top ten.

As concerns this clone: It lacks a known antigen. The record has no base qualities; no much larger clone is one base away.

CDR1 SGDLS and CDR2 YYNGEE were looked up in the germline V gene. From V the trimming removes 4 bases and from J it removes 5 bases, while the gene matches leave 7 bases of the junction unaccounted for. The CDR3 sequence holds 15 residues, the cysteine and phenylalanine included. Only the CDR3 DNA is retained, 45 bases long and in frame from the first base. Whole blood was collected in K2EDTA tubes by collaborating institutions according to the institutions' own protocols. Collaborator samples were shipped for TCRbeta analysis as frozen whole blood, isolated PBMCs, or DNA extracted from either sample type.

The sequenced sample was peripheral blood. The chain uses TRBV9 and TRBJ2-1, with TRBD1 matching 9 junction bases. This TCR derives from a human donor in a cohort sampled during active COVID-19. CDR3 loop: CASSPRTGDNNEQFF. The bases are TGTGCCAGCAGCCCCCGGACAGGGGACAACAATGAGCAGTTCTTC.